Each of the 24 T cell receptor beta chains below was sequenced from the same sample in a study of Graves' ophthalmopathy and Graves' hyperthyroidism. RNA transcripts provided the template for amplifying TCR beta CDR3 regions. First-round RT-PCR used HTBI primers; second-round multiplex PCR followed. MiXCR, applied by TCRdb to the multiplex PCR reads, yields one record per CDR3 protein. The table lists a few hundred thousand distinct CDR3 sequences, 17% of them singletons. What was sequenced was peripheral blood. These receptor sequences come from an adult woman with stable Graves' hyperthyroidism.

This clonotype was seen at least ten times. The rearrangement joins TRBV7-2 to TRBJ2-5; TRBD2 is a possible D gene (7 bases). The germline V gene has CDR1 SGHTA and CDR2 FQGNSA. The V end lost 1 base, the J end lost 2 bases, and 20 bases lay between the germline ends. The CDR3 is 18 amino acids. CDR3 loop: CASSLGRGHRGVQETQYF. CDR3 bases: TGTGCCAGCAGCTTAGGGAGGGGACATCGGGGGGTGCAAGAGACCCAGTACTTC.

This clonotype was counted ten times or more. CDR3 residues: CASGNPGQGHEQYF. The CDR3 coding sequence is TGTGCTAGTGGGAACCCGGGACAGGGCCACGAGCAGTACTTC. J is TRBJ2-7 and V is TRBV12-5; 9 bases map to TRBD1. The germline V gene encodes CDR1 LGHNT and CDR2 FRNRAP. V dropped 6 bases and J dropped 5; count of bases not matched to a gene: 8. This CDR3 has 14 residues.

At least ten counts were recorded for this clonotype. The CDR3 nucleotides read TGTGCCACCAGTGCACAACTCGGGACAGCGAACACCGGGGAGCTGTTTTTT. It codes for CATSAQLGTANTGELFF. This chain joins TRBV24-1 and TRBJ2-2; TRBD1 agrees at 7 bases. CDR3 length equals 17 residues. The V gene end was trimmed by 5 bases and the J gene end by 0 bases; junction bases not matched to a gene: 8. CDR1 and CDR2 (germline): KGHDR, SFDVKD.

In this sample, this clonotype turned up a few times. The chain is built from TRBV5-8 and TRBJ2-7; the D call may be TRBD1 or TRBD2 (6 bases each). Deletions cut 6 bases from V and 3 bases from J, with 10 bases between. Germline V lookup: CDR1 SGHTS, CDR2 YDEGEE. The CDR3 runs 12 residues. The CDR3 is CASKGGLYEQYF. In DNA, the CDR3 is TGTGCCAGCAAGGGGGGTCTCTACGAGCAGTACTTC.

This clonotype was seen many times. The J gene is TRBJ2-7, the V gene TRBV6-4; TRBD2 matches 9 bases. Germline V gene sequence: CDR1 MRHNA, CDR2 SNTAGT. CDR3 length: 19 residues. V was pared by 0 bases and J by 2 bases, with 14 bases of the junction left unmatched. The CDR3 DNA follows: TGTGCCAGCAGTGACTCGATAACTAGCGGGCTAAAGAAAACCTACGAGCAGTACTTC. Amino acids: CASSDSITSGLKKTYEQYF.

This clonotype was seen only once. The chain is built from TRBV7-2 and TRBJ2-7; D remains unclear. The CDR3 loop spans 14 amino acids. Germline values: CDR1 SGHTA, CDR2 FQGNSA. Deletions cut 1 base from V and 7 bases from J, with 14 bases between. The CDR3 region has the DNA TGTGCCAGCAGCTTAGGGACCCTTAACGTAGAGCAGTACTTC. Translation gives CASSLGTLNVEQYF.

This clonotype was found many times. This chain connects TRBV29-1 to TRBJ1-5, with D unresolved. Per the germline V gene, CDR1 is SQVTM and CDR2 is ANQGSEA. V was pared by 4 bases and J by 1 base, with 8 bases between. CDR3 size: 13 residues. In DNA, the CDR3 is TGCAGCGTTGCACGGGGAAGCAATCAGCCCCAGCATTTT. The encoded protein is CSVARGSNQPQHF.

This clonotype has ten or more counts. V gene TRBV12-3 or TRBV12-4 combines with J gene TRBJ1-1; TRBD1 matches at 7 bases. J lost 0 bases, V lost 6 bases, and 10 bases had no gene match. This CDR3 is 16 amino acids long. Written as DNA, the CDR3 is TGTGCCAGCAGACCACGGGAGGGGGCGATGAACACTGAAGCTTTCTTT. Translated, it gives CASRPREGAMNTEAFF.

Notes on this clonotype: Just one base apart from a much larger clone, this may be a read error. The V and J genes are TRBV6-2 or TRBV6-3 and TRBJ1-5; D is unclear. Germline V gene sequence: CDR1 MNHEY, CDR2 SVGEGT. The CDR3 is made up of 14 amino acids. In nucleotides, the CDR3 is TGTGCCAGCAGATCACATGATAGCAATCAGCCCCAGCGTTTT. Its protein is CASRSHDSNQPQRF.

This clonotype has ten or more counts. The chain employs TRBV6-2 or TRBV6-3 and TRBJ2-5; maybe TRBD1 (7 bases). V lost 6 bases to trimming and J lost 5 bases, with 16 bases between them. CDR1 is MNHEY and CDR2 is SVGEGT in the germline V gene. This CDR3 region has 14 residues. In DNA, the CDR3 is TGTGCCAGCAGGCGGGGACAGCTAGGGGAGACCCAGTACTTC. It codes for CASRRGQLGETQYF.

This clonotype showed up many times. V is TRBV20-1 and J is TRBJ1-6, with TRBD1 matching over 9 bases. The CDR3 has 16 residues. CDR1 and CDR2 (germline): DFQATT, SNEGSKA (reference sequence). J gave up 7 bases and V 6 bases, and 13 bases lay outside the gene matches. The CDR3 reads CSAPRTGEVLNSPLHF. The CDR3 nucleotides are TGCAGTGCCCCCCGGACAGGGGAGGTGTTGAATTCACCCCTCCACTTT.

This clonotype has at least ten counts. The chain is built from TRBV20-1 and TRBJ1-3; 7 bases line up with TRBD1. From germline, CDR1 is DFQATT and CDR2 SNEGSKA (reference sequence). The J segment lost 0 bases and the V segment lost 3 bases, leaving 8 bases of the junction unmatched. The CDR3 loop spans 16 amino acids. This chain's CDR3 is CSASPRTGDSGNTIYF. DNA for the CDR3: TGCAGTGCTAGCCCCCGGACAGGCGACTCTGGAAACACCATATATTTT.

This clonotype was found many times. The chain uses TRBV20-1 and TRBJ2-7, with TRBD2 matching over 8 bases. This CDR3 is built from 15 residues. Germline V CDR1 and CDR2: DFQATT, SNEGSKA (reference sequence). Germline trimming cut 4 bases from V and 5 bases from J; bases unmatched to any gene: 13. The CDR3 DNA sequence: TGCAGTGCTAACCCTGGACTAGCCGGGTCCCACGAGCAGTACTTC. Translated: CSANPGLAGSHEQYF.

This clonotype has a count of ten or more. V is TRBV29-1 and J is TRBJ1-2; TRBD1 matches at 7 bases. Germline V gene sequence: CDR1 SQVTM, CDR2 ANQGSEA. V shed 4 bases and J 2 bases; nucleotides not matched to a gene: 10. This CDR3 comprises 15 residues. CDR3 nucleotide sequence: TGCAGCGTTGGTCAACAGGGGAAAGGCAACTATGGCTACACCTTC. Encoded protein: CSVGQQGKGNYGYTF.

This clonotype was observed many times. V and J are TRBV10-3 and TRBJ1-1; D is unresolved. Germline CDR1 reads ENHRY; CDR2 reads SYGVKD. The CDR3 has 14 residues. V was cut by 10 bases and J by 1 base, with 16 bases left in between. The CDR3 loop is CATTQTGKNTEAFF. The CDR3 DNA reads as TGTGCCACAACGCAGACGGGTAAGAACACTGAAGCTTTCTTT.

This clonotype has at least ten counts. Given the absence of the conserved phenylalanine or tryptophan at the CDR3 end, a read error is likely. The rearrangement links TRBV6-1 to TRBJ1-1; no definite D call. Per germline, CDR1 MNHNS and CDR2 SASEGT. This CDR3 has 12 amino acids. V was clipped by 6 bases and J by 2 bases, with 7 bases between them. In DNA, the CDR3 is TGTGCCAGCAGGCGGTTAAACACTGAAGCTTTCTCT. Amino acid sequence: CASRRLNTEAFS.

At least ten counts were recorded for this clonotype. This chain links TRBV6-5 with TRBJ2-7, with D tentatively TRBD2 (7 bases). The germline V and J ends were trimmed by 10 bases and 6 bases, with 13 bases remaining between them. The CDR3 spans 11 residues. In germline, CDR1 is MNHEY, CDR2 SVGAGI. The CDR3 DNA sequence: TGTGCCACCCGGGGGGCGGGCGAGCAGTACTTC. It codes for CATRGAGEQYF.

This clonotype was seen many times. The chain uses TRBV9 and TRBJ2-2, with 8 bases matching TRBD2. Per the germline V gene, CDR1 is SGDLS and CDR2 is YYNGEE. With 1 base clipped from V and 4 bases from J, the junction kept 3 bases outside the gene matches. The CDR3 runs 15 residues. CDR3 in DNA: TGTGCCAGCAGCGTAAGCGGGAGAAGCACCGGGGAGCTGTTTTTT. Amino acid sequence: CASSVSGRSTGELFF. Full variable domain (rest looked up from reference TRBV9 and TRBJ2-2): DSGVTQTPKHLITATGQRVTLRCSPRSGDLSVYWYQQSLDQGLQFLIQYYNGEERAKGNILERFSAQQFPDLHSELNLSSLELGDSALYFCASSVSGRSTGELFFGEGSRLTVL.

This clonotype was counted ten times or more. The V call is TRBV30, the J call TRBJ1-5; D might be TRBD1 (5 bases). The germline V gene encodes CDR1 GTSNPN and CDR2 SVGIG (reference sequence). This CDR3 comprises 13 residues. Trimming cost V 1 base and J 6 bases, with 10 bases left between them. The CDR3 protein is CAWSGGGRQPQHF. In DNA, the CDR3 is TGTGCCTGGAGTGGTGGGGGACGTCAGCCCCAGCATTTT.

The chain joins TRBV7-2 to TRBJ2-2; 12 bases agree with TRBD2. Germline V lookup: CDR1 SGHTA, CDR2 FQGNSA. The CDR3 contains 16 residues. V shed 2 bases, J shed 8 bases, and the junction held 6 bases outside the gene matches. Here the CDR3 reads CASSLWLAGGPGELFF. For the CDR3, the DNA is TGTGCCAGCAGCTTATGGCTAGCGGGAGGGCCTGGGGAGCTGTTTTTT.

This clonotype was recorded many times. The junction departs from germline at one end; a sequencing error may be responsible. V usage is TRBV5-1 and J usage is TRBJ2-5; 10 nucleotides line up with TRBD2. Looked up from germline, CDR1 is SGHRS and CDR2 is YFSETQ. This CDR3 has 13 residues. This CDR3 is CASSLAGGETQYF. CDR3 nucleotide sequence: TGTGCCAGCAGCTTAGCGGGAGGAGAGACCCAGTACTTC.

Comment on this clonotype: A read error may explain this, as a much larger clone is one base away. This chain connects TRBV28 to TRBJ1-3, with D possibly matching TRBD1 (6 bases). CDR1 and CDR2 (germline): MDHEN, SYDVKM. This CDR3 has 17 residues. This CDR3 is CASSTPLLNPDSDTVYF. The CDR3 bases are TGTGCCAGCAGTACCCCGCTCCTTAACCCGGACAGTGACACCGTATATTTT.

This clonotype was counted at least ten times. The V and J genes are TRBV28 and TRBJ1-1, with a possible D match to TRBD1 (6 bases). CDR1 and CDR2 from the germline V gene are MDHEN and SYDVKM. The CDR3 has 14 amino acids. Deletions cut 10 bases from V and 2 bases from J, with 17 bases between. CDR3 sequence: CAIKQGAGNTEAFF. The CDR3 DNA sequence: TGTGCCATAAAACAGGGAGCGGGCAACACTGAAGCTTTCTTT.

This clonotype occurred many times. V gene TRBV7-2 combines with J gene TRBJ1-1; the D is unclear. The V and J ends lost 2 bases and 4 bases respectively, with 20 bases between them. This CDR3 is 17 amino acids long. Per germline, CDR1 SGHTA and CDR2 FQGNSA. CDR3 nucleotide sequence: TGTGCCAGCAGCTTACAAGTAGAAGGCAGGTCCGGCACTGAAGCTTTCTTT. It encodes CASSLQVEGRSGTEAFF.